The entry below describes one TCR beta chain. Sequenced by immunoSEQ multiplex PCR; TCRdb stores in-frame clones only, minus some. There are around 120,000 clones in the sample; around 89% occur only once, and approximately 12% lies in the top ten. The data were obtained in a study of T cell responses to AZD1222 COVID-19 vaccine. CDR1 is SGDLS and CDR2 is YYNGEE in the germline V gene. The CDR3 runs 18 residues. V was clipped by 4 bases and J by 3 bases; unmatched bases: 13. The gene calls are TRBV9 and TRBJ2-1, with 10 nucleotides matching TRBD2. The sequence derives from an adult in good health. This specimen consisted of peripheral blood, obtained on day 0 of MenACWY control vaccination. CDR3 sequence: CASSFARTSGSLYNEQFF. CDR3 DNA: TGTGCCAGCAGCTTCGCCAGGACTAGCGGATCTCTCTACAATGAGCAGTTCTTC.